This T cell receptor (beta chain) is drawn from a study of early T cells in non-severe SARS-CoV-2 infection. The overall study: The input, bulk RNA from unsorted whole blood, was sequenced, and chains were unpaired. Study-wide findings and caveats: Using VDJdb, the matching emphasized anti-spike CD8 responses while missing private and CD4 specificities.

Each cDNA molecule carried a unique molecular identifier. Using its own MiXCR run on the 5' RACE reads, TCRdb lists one record per CDR3 protein. The data contain more than 90,000 distinct CDR3 sequences, about 11% of them singletons. Between the trimmed V and J ends, which lost 10 bases and 3 bases, there was a span of 15 bases. The CDR3 sequence is 14 residues long. The germline V gene encodes CDR1 MNHEY and CDR2 SMNVEV (reference sequence). This clonotype was observed at least ten times. Its target is unknown. V gene TRBV27 combines with J gene TRBJ2-2; D is unclear. This receptor was obtained from an adult who was a healthcare worker with PCR-confirmed SARS-CoV-2 infection or an uninfected control (not recorded which). The sample was whole blood. The CDR3 DNA is TGTGCCATTCGCAGAGGAGTGGACACCGGGGAGCTGTTTTTT. Translation gives CAIRRGVDTGELFF.